Sequencing of this T cell receptor (beta chain) was carried out in a study of T cell responses to AZD1222 COVID-19 vaccine. Sequencing used immunoSEQ multiplex PCR; TCRdb keeps in-frame clones, though not all of them. Of some 39,000 clones listed, roughly 87% were seen once; the top ten hold approximately 35%. Per the germline V gene, CDR1 is LGHDT and CDR2 is YNNKEL (reference sequence). The CDR3 runs to 16 residues. V lost 5 bases, J lost 1 base, and 14 bases lay in between. Specimen: peripheral blood, collected 28 days after the second AZD1222 dose. The sequence was obtained from an adult who received the AZD1222 COVID-19 vaccine. The rearrangement links TRBV3-1 (or the pseudogene TRBV3-2) to TRBJ2-2; perhaps TRBD2 as D (6 bases). For the CDR3, the DNA is TGTGCCAGCAGCGTACGAGCGGGTAGGAACACCGGGGAGCTGTTTTTT. This encodes CASSVRAGRNTGELFF.